This passage covers 10 T cell receptor beta chains from one sample sequenced in a study of T cell clusters in autoimmune cytopenias (dated by TCRdb to the late 2010s). For each sample, TRB amplification used roughly 270 ng of peripheral blood genomic DNA, equal to some 38,000 genome equivalents. Sequencing used an Illumina MiSeq. To amplify TRB rearrangements, a touch-down multiplex PCR protocol was run with the TRB-A and TRB-B primer pools combined in a single tube. TCRdb reprocessed the reads, and each CDR3 protein sequence is entered once, without DNA. This sample's listing comprises roughly 2,700 distinct CDR3 sequences. The ten largest make up 26% of the sample. The sample taken for sequencing was peripheral blood. The receptors originated from a human donor with an autoimmune cytopenia or autoimmune hepatitis (not recorded which).

Considering frequency, this clonotype is medium-sized. This chain uses TRBV6-4 with TRBJ2-1; TCRdb lists TRBD2, though no DNA is available to test this call. The CDR3 extends over 16 amino acids. Germline CDR1 is MRHNA and CDR2 is SNTAGT. CDR3 protein: CASSEQGGRSRDEQFF.

This chain connects TRBV7-2 to TRBJ2-4; TCRdb outputs TRBD1, but without DNA this stays unchecked. The CDR3 length is 16 residues. Per the germline V gene, CDR1 is SGHTA and CDR2 is FQGNSA. The CDR3: CASNSSPGLAKNIQYF.

This clonotype is deemed medium-sized by its frequency. V gene TRBV12-3 or TRBV12-4 combines with J gene TRBJ1-5; TCRdb proposes TRBD1, but this gene call is untestable without DNA. The CDR3 length is 16 residues. CDR3 sequence: CASSKGGGQSNQPQHF.

This chain links TRBV4-2 with TRBJ2-7; TCRdb calls TRBD2, which cannot be checked without DNA. The germline V gene has CDR1 LGHNA and CDR2 YNFKEQ. The length of the CDR3 is 14 residues. CDR3 sequence: CASSLGGLVYEQYF.

The chain joins TRBV7-2 to TRBJ1-3. CDR1 and CDR2 from the germline V gene are SGHTA and FQGNSA. The CDR3 covers 13 residues. CDR3 protein: CASSPLQGNTIYF.

This clonotype is labeled medium-sized based on frequency. The rearrangement uses TRBV6-5 and TRBJ2-5; TCRdb gives TRBD2 as the D gene, but with no DNA this cannot be confirmed. In germline, CDR1 is MNHEY, CDR2 SVGAGI. The CDR3 spans 17 residues. CDR3: CASSEVWGTSGKETQYF.

This clonotype shows up as medium-sized (0.01 to 0.1%) by frequency. The genes are TRBV5-7 and TRBJ1-2. TRBV5-7 is sorted into the ORF group, with uncertain function. This CDR3 has 15 residues. The CDR3 loop reads CASSLEFAVRNGYTF.

V gene TRBV20-1 combines with J gene TRBJ2-7; without DNA, the TCRdb call of TRBD2 cannot be checked. The germline V gene encodes CDR1 DFQATT and CDR2 SNEGSKA (reference sequence). The CDR3 length is 15 residues. The CDR3 loop reads CSARGQLTSGREQYF.

The gene calls are TRBV20-1 and TRBJ2-7; no DNA is available, so the TRBD1 call from TCRdb remains unchecked. Per germline, CDR1 DFQATT and CDR2 SNEGSKA (reference sequence). The CDR3 covers 12 residues. The CDR3 protein is CSATPGGREQYF.

The genes are TRBV7-9 and TRBJ1-4. This CDR3 has 12 amino acids. The germline gives CDR1 SEHNR, CDR2 FQNEAQ (reference sequence). This CDR3 is CASSLAPDKLFF.